This T cell receptor (beta chain) is drawn from a study of cytomegalovirus exposure and HLA in healthy donors. The wider study: From donors who were HLA-typed, an early data release held about 85 million unique TCRs.

Study-level results: A likely sequencing artifact accounted for one observed cluster of highly shared sequence variants.

The PCR had 60 Vbeta and 13 Jbeta primers. Clones were sequenced by immunoSEQ multiplex PCR, and TCRdb holds only the in-frame ones, with some missing. This sample yields approximately 110,000 clones, of which less than 80% are seen a single time; roughly 8% belongs to the top ten. Donors counted as nominally healthy when sampled, yet unrecorded immune exposures were likely. The CDR3 spans 17 residues. Germline V gives CDR1 SGHKS, CDR2 YYEKEE (reference sequence). V gave up 3 bases and J gave up 3 bases; unmatched junction bases: 13. Note on this clone: Its antigen is not identified.

The chain recombines TRBV5-5 with TRBJ2-3; TRBD2 matches 7 bases. The material sequenced was PBMCs. The receptor was derived from a woman between 50 and 59 years old in good health and CMV-seropositive. The CDR3 nucleotides are TGTGCCAGCAGCTGGGCCCGGTGGGGGGAGGGAACAGATACGCAGTATTTT. Translated: CASSWARWGEGTDTQYF.